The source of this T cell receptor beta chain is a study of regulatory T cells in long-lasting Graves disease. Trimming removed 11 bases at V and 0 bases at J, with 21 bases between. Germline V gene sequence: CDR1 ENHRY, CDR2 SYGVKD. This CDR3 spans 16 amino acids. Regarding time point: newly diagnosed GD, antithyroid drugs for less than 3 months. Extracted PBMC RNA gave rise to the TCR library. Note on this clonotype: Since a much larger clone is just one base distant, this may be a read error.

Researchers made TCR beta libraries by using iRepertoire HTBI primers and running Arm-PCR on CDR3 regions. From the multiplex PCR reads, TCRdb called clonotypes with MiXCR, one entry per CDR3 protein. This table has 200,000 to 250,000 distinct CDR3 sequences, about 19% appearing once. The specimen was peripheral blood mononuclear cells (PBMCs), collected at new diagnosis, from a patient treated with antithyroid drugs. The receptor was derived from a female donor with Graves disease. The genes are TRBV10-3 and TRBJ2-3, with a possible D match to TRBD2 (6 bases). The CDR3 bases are TGTGCCGTCGGGACTGATCTAGCGTCTAGCACAGATACGCAGTATTTT. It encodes CAVGTDLASSTDTQYF.